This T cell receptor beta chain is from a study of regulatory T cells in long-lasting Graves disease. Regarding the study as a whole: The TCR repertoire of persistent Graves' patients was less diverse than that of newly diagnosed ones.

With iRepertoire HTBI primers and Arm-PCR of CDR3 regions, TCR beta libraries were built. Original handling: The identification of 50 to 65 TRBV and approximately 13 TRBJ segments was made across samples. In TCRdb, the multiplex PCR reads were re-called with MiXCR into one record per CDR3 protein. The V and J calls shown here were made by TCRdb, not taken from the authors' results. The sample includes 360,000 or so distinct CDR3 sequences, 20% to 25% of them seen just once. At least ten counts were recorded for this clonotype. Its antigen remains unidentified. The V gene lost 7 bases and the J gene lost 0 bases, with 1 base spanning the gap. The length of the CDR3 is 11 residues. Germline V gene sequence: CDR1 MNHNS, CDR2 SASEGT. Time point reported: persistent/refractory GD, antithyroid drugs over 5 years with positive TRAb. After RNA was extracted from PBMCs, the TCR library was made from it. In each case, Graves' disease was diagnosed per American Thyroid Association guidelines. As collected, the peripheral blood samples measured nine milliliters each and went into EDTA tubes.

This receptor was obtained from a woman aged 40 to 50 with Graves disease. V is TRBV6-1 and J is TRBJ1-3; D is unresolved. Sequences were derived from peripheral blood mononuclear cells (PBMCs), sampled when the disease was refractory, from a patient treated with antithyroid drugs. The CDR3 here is CASNSGNTIYF. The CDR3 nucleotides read TGTGCCAGCAACTCTGGAAACACCATATATTTT.